This TCR beta chain emerged from a study of technical replicates of blood from several donors. Assay used: immunoSEQ multiplex PCR; TCRdb lists only in-frame clones, some missing. The data hold tens of thousands of clones, with around 96% observed a single time. Per germline, CDR1 MNHNS and CDR2 SASEGT. Trimming shortened V by 2 bases and J by 8 bases, and 9 bases separated the two germline ends. The CDR3 consists of 13 residues. This clone was observed once. The sequenced material came from T cells isolated from PBMCs. The chain couples TRBV6-1 to TRBJ1-4; D may be TRBD1 (5 bases). The TCR comes from a human donor in good health. For the CDR3, the DNA is TGTGCCAGCAGTGAACGGGGGAGCGAAAAACTGTTTTTT. This translates into CASSERGSEKLFF.